This T cell receptor beta chain was sequenced for a study of blood T cells in healthy people across ages. Findings of the study overall: Estimates based on one million T cells were treated as lower bounds. Roughly linear declines in TCR beta diversity per million T cells occurred with age. Greater diversity and more naive CD4+ cells were seen in long-lived donors than in aged donors.

A J-beta primer mix and a sample-barcoded 5' primer were used in a second PCR of about 7 to 12 cycles. TCRdb reanalysed the 5' RACE reads using MiXCR and keeps one entry per CDR3 protein. The profile shows 630,000 or so distinct CDR3 sequences, about 28% of them singletons. V lost 4 bases, J lost 5 bases, and 12 bases stayed unmatched. CDR3 length: 17 amino acids. Germline values: CDR1 LNHNV, CDR2 YYDKDF (reference sequence). Comment on this clonotype: The antigen is not known.

V usage is TRBV15 and J usage is TRBJ1-4; 8 bases fit TRBD1. This sequence was found in a woman aged 80 or over in good health. The sample comprised blood. Here the CDR3 reads CATSIRPLGQGNEKLFF. Here the CDR3 DNA reads TGTGCCACCAGCATCCGCCCCCTAGGACAGGGAAATGAAAAACTGTTTTTT. The whole variable domain, filled in from reference TRBV15 and TRBJ1-4, reads DAMVIQNPRYQVTQFGKPVTLSCSQTLNHNVMYWYQQKSSQAPKLLFHYYDKDFNNEADTPDNFQSRRPNTSFCFLDIRSPGLGDTAMYLCATSIRPLGQGNEKLFFGSGTQLSVL.